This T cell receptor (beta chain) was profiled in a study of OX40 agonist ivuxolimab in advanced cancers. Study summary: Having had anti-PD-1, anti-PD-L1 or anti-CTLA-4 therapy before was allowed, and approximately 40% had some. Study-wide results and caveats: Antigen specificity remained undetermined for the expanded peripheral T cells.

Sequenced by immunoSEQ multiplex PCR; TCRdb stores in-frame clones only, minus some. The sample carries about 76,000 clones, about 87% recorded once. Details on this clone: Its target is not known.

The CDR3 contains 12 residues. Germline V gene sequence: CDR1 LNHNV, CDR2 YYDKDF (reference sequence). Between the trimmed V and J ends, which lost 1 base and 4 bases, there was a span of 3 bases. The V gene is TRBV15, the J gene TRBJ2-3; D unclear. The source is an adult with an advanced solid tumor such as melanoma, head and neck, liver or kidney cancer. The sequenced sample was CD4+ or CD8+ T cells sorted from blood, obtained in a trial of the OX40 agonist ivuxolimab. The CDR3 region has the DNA TGTGCCACCAGCAGAGCGGCAGATACGCAGTATTTT. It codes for CATSRAADTQYF.